This T cell receptor (beta chain) is drawn from a study of T cell repertoires in cytomegalovirus infection. Study in general: HLA-B-restricted CMV epitopes that are well studied, plus recently identified HLA-C-restricted ones, were used by the study. From public TCR beta signatures came an indication of both CMV infection and matching HLA type.

Using its own MiXCR run on the reads, TCRdb lists one record per CDR3 protein. The profile shows approximately 770,000 distinct CDR3 sequences, about 28% of them singletons. V was pared by 5 bases and J by 6 bases, with 17 bases between. This CDR3 has 16 amino acids. Study-level findings and limits: HLA-C-restricted, CMV-specific TCR beta clonotypes were dominant ex vivo. Cumulated frequencies of public TCR beta families served to identify carriers of CMV plus the relevant HLA.

This clonotype has only a few counts. Its antigen is not identified. This chain uses TRBV12-3 or TRBV12-4 with TRBJ1-6; possible D gene TRBD1, 5 bases. The sample consisted of cultured CD8+ T cells from PBMCs, taken from culture after CMV antigen stimulation. The origin of this receptor is a human donor in good health (CMV status not recorded). Some clones in this sample may be carry-over from other donors' samples. CDR3 sequence (DNA): TGTGCCAGCAGTCTATCTCCGGGACGGGGTAATTCACCCCTCCACTTT. Translating gives CASSLSPGRGNSPLHF.